These 14 T cell receptor beta chains were sequenced from one sample in a study of cytomegalovirus exposure and HLA in healthy donors. The study ran its PCR with 60 Vbeta and 13 Jbeta primers. This table comes from immunoSEQ multiplex PCR, and its TCRdb copy is limited to in-frame clones, with some not included. The sample includes about 70,000 clones, roughly 81% of them seen just once. Sequencing was done on a sample of PBMCs. The receptors were sampled from a human donor in good health.

The genes are TRBV11-3 and TRBJ2-1; 8 bases match TRBD2. The germline gives CDR1 SGHNT, CDR2 YENEEA. V was pared by 1 base and J by 1 base, with 6 bases of the junction left unmatched. The CDR3 consists of 17 residues. In nucleotides, the CDR3 is TGTGCCAGCAGCTTAGGTGTTAGCGGGGATTCCTACAATGAGCAGTTCTTC. Amino acid sequence: CASSLGVSGDSYNEQFF. The full variable domain, completed using reference TRBV11-3 and TRBJ2-1, is EAGVVQSPRYKIIEKKQPVAFWCNPISGHNTLYWYLQNLGQGPELLIRYENEEAVDDSQLPKDRFSAERLKGVDSTLKIQPAELGDSAVYLCASSLGVSGDSYNEQFFGPGTRLTVL.

The rearrangement uses TRBV4-2 and TRBJ2-7; 7 bases agree with TRBD1. This CDR3 is built from 14 residues. CDR1 and CDR2 from the germline V gene are LGHNA and YNFKEQ. V trimming: 3 bases; J trimming: 3 bases; junction bases outside the gene matches: 5. The DNA for the CDR3 is TGTGCCAGCAGCCATCTGTCAGGGGGCTACGAGCAGTACTTC. It codes for CASSHLSGGYEQYF.

This clone has only one observation. The chain links TRBV11-2 to TRBJ2-7; a possible D gene is TRBD1 (6 bases). Trimming took 5 bases from V and 0 from J, leaving 8 bases between them. The germline gives CDR1 SGHAT, CDR2 FQNNGV. The CDR3 is 13 residues long. Here the CDR3 reads CASSRRGSYEQYF. CDR3 nucleotide sequence: TGTGCCAGCAGCCGCAGGGGCTCCTACGAGCAGTACTTC.

This clone showed up just a few times. The chain links TRBV9 to TRBJ1-1; TRBD1 matches at 8 bases. Germline V CDR1 and CDR2: SGDLS, YYNGEE. J was trimmed by 1 base and V by 4 bases; bases with no gene match: 9. CDR3 size: 16 residues. The CDR3 DNA follows: TGTGCCAGCAGCTATAGTACGGACAGGGCGAACACTGAAGCTTTCTTT. The encoded protein is CASSYSTDRANTEAFF.

This chain connects TRBV25-1 to TRBJ1-2, with D unclear. Germline lookup yields CDR1 MGHDK and CDR2 SYGVNS. This CDR3 spans 12 amino acids. Trimming pared 4 bases from V and 7 bases from J, leaving 10 bases between. CDR3 region: CASSVTAFGYTF. The CDR3 DNA follows: TGTGCCAGCAGTGTAACTGCCTTTGGCTACACCTTC.

The J gene is TRBJ2-3, the V gene TRBV11-2; no clear D. This CDR3 has 15 residues. Germline CDR1 SGHAT, CDR2 FQNNGV. Deletions cut 3 bases from V and 1 base from J, with 11 bases between. CDR3 bases: TGTGCCAGCAGCTTTGACATATTACGCACAGATACGCAGTATTTT. As protein: CASSFDILRTDTQYF. The complete variable domain, with remaining parts taken from reference TRBV11-2 and TRBJ2-3, reads EAGVAQSPRYKIIEKRQSVAFWCNPISGHATLYWYQQILGQGPKLLIQFQNNGVVDDSQLPKDRFSAERLKGVDSTLKIQPAKLEDSAVYLCASSFDILRTDTQYFGPGTRLTVL.

The table lists this clone with a count of one. J is TRBJ2-1 and V is TRBV4-2; TRBD2 aligns across 10 bases. This CDR3 has 14 residues. V was clipped by 0 bases and J by 8 bases; unmatched bases: 1. Germline loops: CDR1 LGHNA, CDR2 YNFKEQ. The CDR3 reads CASSQETSGDEQFF. CDR3 in DNA: TGTGCCAGCAGCCAAGAAACTAGCGGGGATGAGCAGTTCTTC.

This sequence joins TRBV6-5 and TRBJ1-2; tentative D call: TRBD1 (5 bases). Germline V CDR1 and CDR2: MNHEY, SVGAGI. The V and J ends lost 5 bases and 4 bases respectively, with 11 bases between them. The CDR3 loop spans 13 amino acids. The CDR3 DNA reads TGTGCCAGCAGTCCCCAGGGTCGCTATGGCTACACCTTC. This sequence encodes CASSPQGRYGYTF.

The chain links TRBV7-9 to TRBJ1-2; tentatively, D is TRBD1 (5 bases). Per germline, CDR1 SEHNR and CDR2 FQNEAQ (reference sequence). Trimming took 5 bases from V and 0 from J, leaving 13 bases between them. There are 15 residues in the CDR3. CDR3 region: CASSPTGLANYGYTF. The CDR3 nucleotides read TGTGCCAGCAGCCCAACAGGATTAGCTAACTATGGCTACACCTTC.

The rearrangement links TRBV13 to TRBJ1-1, with 7 bases identical to TRBD1. This CDR3 comprises 14 residues. V gave up 6 bases and J gave up 7 bases; unmatched junction bases: 11. Germline V gives CDR1 PRHDT, CDR2 FYEKMQ (reference sequence). CDR3 in DNA: TGTGCCAGCAGGTCAACAGGGGAATCCGGTGAAGCTTTCTTT. Translated: CASRSTGESGEAFF.

The V call is TRBV21-1, the J call TRBJ2-1; the table's D call, TRBD2, was not checked against the DNA. TRBV21-1 is labeled a pseudogene. The CDR3 covers 17 residues. CDR3 loop: CASSARCSGRSYNEQFF. CDR3 nucleotides: TGTGCCAGCAGCGCAAGGTGCTCAGGGAGGTCCTACAATGAGCAGTTCTTC.

J is TRBJ2-3 and V is TRBV5-8; 7 bases are shared with TRBD2. Germline values: CDR1 SGHTS, CDR2 YDEGEE. The CDR3 extends over 14 amino acids. V gave up 8 bases and J gave up 0 bases; unmatched junction bases: 6. The chain's CDR3 is CARDGGTSTDTQYF. In nucleotides, the CDR3 is TGTGCCAGGGACGGGGGGACTAGCACAGATACGCAGTATTTT.

The chain recombines TRBV28 with TRBJ1-5, with TRBD1 identical over 9 bases. This CDR3 contains 16 residues. V lost 5 bases to trimming and J lost 5 bases; unmatched junction nucleotides: 10. Germline assignment: CDR1 MDHEN and CDR2 SYDVKM. CDR3 bases: TGTGCCAGCAGTCTCACGGGACAGGGCCGAGATCAGCCCCAGCATTTT. Residues: CASSLTGQGRDQPQHF.

DNA of the CDR3: TGTGCCACCGGCCGGGGGGGCGAGGGAATCTCCGGGGAGCTGTTTTTT. This translates into CATGRGGEGISGELFF. The gene calls are TRBV15 and TRBJ2-2; 8 bases are a match to TRBD2. The CDR3 loop spans 16 amino acids. Germline-derived CDR1 and CDR2 are LNHNV and YYDKDF (reference sequence). V was pared by 8 bases and J by 6 bases, with 14 bases of the junction left unmatched.